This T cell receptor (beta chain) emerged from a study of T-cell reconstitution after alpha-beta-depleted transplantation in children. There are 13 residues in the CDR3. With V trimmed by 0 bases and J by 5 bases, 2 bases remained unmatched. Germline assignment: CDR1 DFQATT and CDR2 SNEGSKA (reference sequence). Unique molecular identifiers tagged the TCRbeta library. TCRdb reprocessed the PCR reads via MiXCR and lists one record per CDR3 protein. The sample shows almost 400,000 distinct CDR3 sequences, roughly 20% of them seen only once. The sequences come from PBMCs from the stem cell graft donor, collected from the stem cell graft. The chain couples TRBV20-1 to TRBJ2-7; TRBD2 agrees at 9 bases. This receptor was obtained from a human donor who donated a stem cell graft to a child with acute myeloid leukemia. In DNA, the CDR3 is TGCAGTGCTAGAGACCCTAGCGGGAACGAGCAGTACTTC. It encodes CSARDPSGNEQYF.